A single sample is the source of the 29 T cell receptor beta chains below, sequenced in a study of blood T cell repertoires in COVID-19. Sequencing used immunoSEQ multiplex PCR; TCRdb keeps in-frame clones, though not all of them. This repertoire shows roughly 75,000 clones, 81% found once; its top ten account for 0.65% to 0.9%. Sequencing was carried out using peripheral blood. Every receptor here comes from a woman between 65 and 79 years old with acute or convalescent COVID-19.

The chain has TRBV30 and TRBJ1-1; TRBD1 agrees at 8 bases. The V segment lost 0 bases and the J segment 3 bases; nucleotides outside the gene matches: 3. The CDR3 is made up of 14 amino acids. Germline V gene data show CDR1 as GTSNPN and CDR2 as SVGIG (reference sequence). Written as DNA, the CDR3 is TGTGCCTGGAGTGTAGACAGGGGTCACACTGAAGCTTTCTTT. It translates to CAWSVDRGHTEAFF.

The gene calls are TRBV5-8 and TRBJ2-1, with D hard to call. The germline gives CDR1 SGHTS, CDR2 YDEGEE. V dropped 2 bases and J dropped 5 bases, with 11 bases sitting between them. This CDR3 region has 14 residues. Here the CDR3 DNA reads TGTGCCAGCAGCTTAACCAGGTTTGACAATGAGCAGTTCTTC. It yields the protein CASSLTRFDNEQFF.

In its sample, this clone was seen a few times. V is TRBV30 and J is TRBJ1-4, with 7 positions matching TRBD1. Germline loops: CDR1 GTSNPN, CDR2 SVGIG (reference sequence). J was trimmed by 7 bases and V by 1 base; bases with no gene match: 12. CDR3 length equals 16 residues. The CDR3 protein is CAWSGGPTGSGEKLFF. The CDR3 DNA reads TGTGCCTGGAGTGGGGGGCCGACAGGGAGTGGTGAAAAACTGTTTTTT.

DNA of the CDR3: TGTGCCAGCAGCTTTGCCAAAAAGAACACTGAAGCTTTCTTT. Amino acid sequence: CASSFAKKNTEAFF. V and J are TRBV12-1 and TRBJ1-1; TRBD1 is taken as the D call from the table, unchecked against the DNA. TRBV12-1 is reported as a pseudogene. The CDR3 length is 14 residues.

This chain uses TRBV15 with TRBJ2-1; a weak D match, TRBD2 (5 bases). CDR3 length equals 14 residues. Trimming removed 7 bases from V and 6 bases from J, with 16 bases in between. Per germline, CDR1 LNHNV and CDR2 YYDKDF (reference sequence). CDR3 in amino acids: CATNPDSALNEQFF. The CDR3 bases are TGTGCCACCAATCCGGATAGCGCCCTCAATGAGCAGTTCTTC.

V gene TRBV20-1 combines with J gene TRBJ2-5; 9 positions match TRBD2. CDR1 and CDR2 from the germline V gene are DFQATT and SNEGSKA (reference sequence). The junction had 12 bases not matched to a gene; V was cut back by 3 bases and J by 4 bases. The CDR3 is 16 amino acids. DNA of the CDR3: TGCAGTGCTAGTATTTCTTCTAGCGGGATGGCAGAGACCCAGTACTTC. It yields the protein CSASISSSGMAETQYF.

The V call is TRBV11-2, the J call TRBJ2-3, with 9 bases matching TRBD1. This CDR3 spans 18 amino acids. Germline V gives CDR1 SGHAT, CDR2 FQNNGV. Losses at the gene ends were 1 base for V and 1 base for J; bases not matched to a gene: 9. CDR3 coding DNA: TGTGCCAGCAGCTTAGGAGGGACAGGGTTTTTTGGCACAGATACGCAGTATTTT. As protein: CASSLGGTGFFGTDTQYF. Full variable domain (rest looked up from reference TRBV11-2 and TRBJ2-3): EAGVAQSPRYKIIEKRQSVAFWCNPISGHATLYWYQQILGQGPKLLIQFQNNGVVDDSQLPKDRFSAERLKGVDSTLKIQPAKLEDSAVYLCASSLGGTGFFGTDTQYFGPGTRLTVL.

The chain recombines TRBV19 with TRBJ2-1; 7 nucleotides match TRBD1. This CDR3 has 15 residues. The germline gives CDR1 LNHDA, CDR2 SQIVND (reference sequence). V lost 3 bases, J lost 5 bases, and 7 bases stayed unmatched. The CDR3 sequence: CASSISEQGHNEQFF. The CDR3 DNA sequence: TGTGCCAGTAGTATTTCGGAACAGGGGCACAATGAGCAGTTCTTC.

CDR3: CASSFPQSGGTVNYNEQFF. CDR3 nucleotide sequence: TGTGCCAGCAGCTTTCCCCAATCCGGTGGGACAGTGAACTACAATGAGCAGTTCTTC. The chain employs TRBV7-2 and TRBJ2-1; TRBD1 matches at 7 bases. Germline trimming cut 3 bases from V and 3 bases from J; bases unmatched to any gene: 17. This CDR3 spans 19 amino acids. CDR1 SGHTA and CDR2 FQGNSA come from the germline V gene.

The rearrangement links TRBV2 to TRBJ1-2, with D maybe TRBD1 (6 bases). In germline, CDR1 is SNHLY, CDR2 FYNNEI. Deletions cut 5 bases from V and 0 bases from J, with 16 bases between. CDR3 length: 16 residues. In DNA, the CDR3 is TGTGCCAGCAGTAAGGACCGGGACAAAGCTAACTATGGCTACACCTTC. This translates into CASSKDRDKANYGYTF.

This clone was recorded a few times. This chain uses TRBV5-4 with TRBJ1-6; 7 nucleotides align to TRBD1. This CDR3 spans 15 amino acids. Germline V CDR1 and CDR2: SGHNT, YYREEE (reference sequence). The V gene end was trimmed by 4 bases and the J gene end by 18 bases; junction bases not matched to a gene: 19. CDR3 in amino acids: CASSRLGQSAGKAHF. Here the CDR3 DNA reads TGTGCCAGCAGCCGATTGGGACAGTCTGCCGGGAAAGCCCACTTT.

V and J are TRBV6-6 and TRBJ1-1; unclear D gene. The V gene lost 8 bases and the J gene lost 1 base, with 8 bases spanning the gap. CDR1 is MNHNY, CDR2 SVGAGI, per germline (reference sequence). The CDR3 extends over 12 amino acids. This CDR3 reads CASSKQNTEAFF. In nucleotides, the CDR3 is TGTGCCAGCTCGAAGCAGAACACTGAAGCTTTCTTT.

The chain joins TRBV18 to TRBJ1-4; 7 positions agree with TRBD1. The germline CDR1 and CDR2 sequences are KGHSH and LQKENI. Trimming cost V 3 bases and J 5 bases; bases outside gene matches: 0. This CDR3 spans 13 amino acids. In DNA form, the CDR3 reads TGTGCCAGCTCACCGGGACAGAATGAAAAACTGTTTTTT. Its protein is CASSPGQNEKLFF.

V and J are TRBV3-1 (or the pseudogene TRBV3-2) and TRBJ2-7; 12 nucleotides line up with TRBD1. The V gene's germline CDR1 is LGHDT and CDR2 YNNKEL (reference sequence). The junction had 11 bases not matched to a gene; V was cut back by 6 bases and J by 2 bases. The CDR3 extends over 17 amino acids. This CDR3 is CASSLPSGTGGAYEQYF. The CDR3, as DNA: TGTGCCAGCAGTCTTCCATCCGGGACAGGGGGCGCCTACGAGCAGTACTTC.

The chain employs TRBV29-1 and TRBJ1-3, with TRBD1 as a possible D gene (5 bases). With 4 bases removed from V and 2 bases from J, the gap between germline ends came to 6 bases. This CDR3 region has 12 residues. Germline V gene sequence: CDR1 SQVTM, CDR2 ANQGSEA. This CDR3 reads CSVVTAGNTIYF. In DNA form, the CDR3 reads TGCAGCGTTGTGACAGCTGGAAACACCATATATTTT.

The rearrangement joins TRBV7-7 to TRBJ2-2, with 7 bases lining up with TRBD2. This CDR3 comprises 16 residues. Germline-derived CDR1 and CDR2 are SSHAT and FNYEAQ (reference sequence). CDR3 sequence (DNA): TGTGCTAGCGGACGAGGGCTAGCGGAGAACACCGGGGAGCTGTTTTTT. The encoded protein is CASGRGLAENTGELFF.

The chain joins TRBV10-3 to TRBJ2-7; TRBD1 aligns across 8 bases. In germline, CDR1 is ENHRY, CDR2 SYGVKD. The trim removed 9 bases at V and 3 bases at J, leaving 1 base unmatched. This CDR3 is 11 amino acids long. DNA of the CDR3: TGTGCCATAGGACAGGGCTACGAGCAGTACTTC. It specifies CAIGQGYEQYF.

This CDR3 is CASSLTKNTGELFF. DNA for the CDR3: TGTGCCAGCAGCCTGACTAAAAACACCGGGGAGCTGTTTTTT. The V gene is TRBV7-9, the J gene TRBJ2-2; D is possibly TRBD2 (5 bases). Germline V gene data show CDR1 as SEHNR and CDR2 as FQNEAQ (reference sequence). The germline V and J ends were trimmed by 5 bases and 2 bases, with 9 bases remaining between them. This CDR3 contains 14 residues.

Relative to its sample, this clone is medium-sized. Here the CDR3 DNA reads TGTGCCAGCAGCTACGGGACAGGGTCCAGCACAGATACGCAGTATTTT. Translated: CASSYGTGSSTDTQYF. The gene calls are TRBV5-6 and TRBJ2-3; 9 nucleotides agree with TRBD1. V dropped 3 bases and J dropped 0; count of bases not matched to a gene: 5. The CDR3 extends over 16 amino acids. The germline gives CDR1 SGHDT, CDR2 YYEEEE.

The V and J genes are TRBV5-1 and TRBJ1-1; D is possibly TRBD1 (5 bases). V was shortened by 0 bases and J by 2 bases, with 8 bases between the two germline ends. Germline V CDR1 and CDR2: SGHRS, YFSETQ. The CDR3 loop spans 14 amino acids. CDR3 sequence (DNA): TGCGCCAGCAGCTTGGTAAGGGGAAACACTGAAGCTTTCTTT. It encodes CASSLVRGNTEAFF.

The V gene is TRBV3-1 (or the pseudogene TRBV3-2), the J gene TRBJ1-1; 8 bases agree with TRBD1. J lost 4 bases, V lost 4 bases, and 8 bases had no gene match. The germline V gene has CDR1 LGHDT and CDR2 YNNKEL (reference sequence). The length of the CDR3 is 15 residues. The CDR3 here is CASSRRTGRSTEAFF. The CDR3 coding sequence is TGTGCCAGCAGCCGACGGACAGGGAGGAGCACTGAAGCTTTCTTT.

This clone has just one count. This chain connects TRBV10-3 to TRBJ2-2; D is ambiguous. V was pared by 3 bases and J by 3 bases, with 11 bases between. The CDR3 is 15 residues long. The V gene's germline CDR1 is ENHRY and CDR2 SYGVKD. CDR3: CAISDNHRDTGELFF. CDR3 coding DNA: TGTGCCATCAGTGATAATCACCGGGACACCGGGGAGCTGTTTTTT.

This clone was observed a handful of times. The V and J genes are TRBV5-8 and TRBJ2-7, with 8 bases that match TRBD2. J lost 0 bases, V lost 2 bases, and 4 bases had no gene match. The CDR3 is made up of 15 amino acids. Germline CDR1 and CDR2: SGHTS and YDEGEE. Here the CDR3 DNA reads TGTGCCAGCAGCTTAGCGGGAGCAAACTCCTACGAGCAGTACTTC. Amino acids: CASSLAGANSYEQYF.

This clone was seen a few times. The V and J genes are TRBV3-1 (or the pseudogene TRBV3-2) and TRBJ2-7; D is uncertain. From germline, CDR1 is LGHDT and CDR2 YNNKEL (reference sequence). Trimming pared 1 base from V and 2 bases from J, leaving 9 bases between. The CDR3 extends over 14 amino acids. This CDR3 reads CASSQGVGPYEQYF. The CDR3 DNA reads TGTGCCAGCAGCCAAGGGGTGGGCCCCTACGAGCAGTACTTC.

The CDR3 DNA sequence: TGCGCCAGCAGCTTGGCCGCCCCCTCTCTATCACCCCTCCACTTT. This encodes CASSLAAPSLSPLHF. The chain joins TRBV5-1 to TRBJ1-6; D is unclear. V was pared by 0 bases and J by 10 bases, with 14 bases between. Germline lookup yields CDR1 SGHRS and CDR2 YFSETQ. CDR3 length: 15 amino acids.

CDR3 sequence reads: CASSPYGEELGETQYF. CDR3 sequence (DNA): TGTGCCAGCAGCCCCTACGGGGAAGAGCTAGGAGAGACCCAGTACTTC. The V gene is TRBV7-9, the J gene TRBJ2-5; TRBD2 is a possible D gene (5 bases). V dropped 5 bases and J dropped 4 bases, with 20 bases sitting between them. This CDR3 spans 16 amino acids. CDR1 SEHNR and CDR2 FQNEAQ come from the germline V gene (reference sequence).

Comments on this clone: The junction departs from germline at one end; a sequencing error may be responsible. V and J are TRBV7-7 and TRBJ1-6, with 7 nucleotides matching TRBD1. Germline V gene data show CDR1 as SSHAT and CDR2 as FNYEAQ (reference sequence). The CDR3 has 17 residues. Written as DNA, the CDR3 is TGTGCTAGCAGCTTAGCGACAGGGAAAAAATCAAATTCACCCCTCCACTTT. Translation gives CASSLATGKKSNSPLHF.

The chain employs TRBV19 and TRBJ2-1; TRBD2 matches at 8 bases. The CDR3 consists of 15 residues. Germline V gene lookup returns CDR1 LNHDA and CDR2 SQIVND (reference sequence). V was clipped by 5 bases and J by 7 bases; unmatched bases: 10. The CDR3: CASSPPGLGGNEQFF. The DNA for the CDR3 is TGTGCCAGTAGTCCACCGGGACTAGGAGGGAATGAGCAGTTCTTC.

A few counts support this clone. The rearrangement joins TRBV30 to TRBJ1-6; TRBD1 agrees at 7 bases. This CDR3 has 15 residues. Germline CDR1 and CDR2: GTSNPN and SVGIG (reference sequence). After removal of 2 bases from V and 5 bases from J, the junction contained 6 bases not matched to a gene. As DNA, the CDR3 is TGTGCCTGGAGTTTAACAGGGGTTAATAATTCACCCCTCCACTTT. It is translated as CAWSLTGVNNSPLHF. The full variable domain, in which reference TRBV30 and TRBJ1-6 provide the parts outside the CDR3, is SQTIHQWPATLVQPVGSPLSLECTVEGTSNPNLYWYRQAAGRGLQLLFYSVGIGQISSEVPQNLSASRPQDRQFILSSKKLLLSDSGFYLCAWSLTGVNNSPLHFGNGTRLTVT.